This TCR beta chain was identified during a study of T cells in Graves' hyperthyroidism and ophthalmopathy. Study overall: The authors collected peripheral blood at initial diagnosis, before any treatment. Study-wide results and limits: Ophthalmopathy could be told apart from stable hyperthyroidism with a 13 V-J model.

With respect to this clonotype: Its specificity is not known.

Germline V gene lookup returns CDR1 KGHDR and CDR2 SFDVKD. The germline V and J ends were trimmed by 1 base and 5 bases, with 14 bases remaining between them. The CDR3 contains 16 residues. Using RNA transcripts as the source, TCR beta CDR3 regions were amplified. The study used the HTBI primer set for a first-round RT-PCR of the TCR CDR3. TCRdb called the multiplex PCR reads again in MiXCR, with one record for every CDR3 protein. This table holds about 640,000 distinct CDR3 sequences, roughly 15% found once. This receptor was identified in a woman aged 45-65 years with Graves' ophthalmopathy. Sequencing input: blood. The chain joins TRBV24-1 to TRBJ2-1; D gene unclear. This chain's CDR3 is CATSDFEVSGNNEQFF. Here the CDR3 DNA reads TGTGCCACCAGTGATTTTGAGGTTAGTGGAAACAATGAGCAGTTCTTC.